Detailed here is one T cell receptor beta chain. Antigen: not known. The sample originates from a study of cytomegalovirus exposure and HLA in healthy donors. General observations from the study: Under in vitro conditions, a few CMV-associated chains were confirmed as specific for CMV antigens. The authors enumerated some 160 TCR beta chains as linked to cytomegalovirus. That first-cohort TCR clusters tended to co-occur in the roughly 130 validation repertoires was found in a later analysis.

Using immunoSEQ multiplex PCR, the repertoire was profiled, and TCRdb retains in-frame clones only, with some absent. The sample records about 150,000 clones, 80% to 90% being singletons. The TCR was taken from a man between 18 and 35 years old in good health and CMV-seropositive. The sequencing sample was made of PBMCs.

The chain's CDR3 is CASRTSGTGELFF. The CDR3 region has the DNA TGCGCCAGCCGGACTAGCGGAACCGGGGAGCTGTTTTTT. V gene TRBV4-1 combines with J gene TRBJ2-2, with 10 bases fitting TRBD2. The CDR3 runs to 13 residues. Germline V lookup: CDR1 MGHRA, CDR2 YSYEKL. The J segment lost 5 bases and the V segment lost 8 bases, leaving 2 bases of the junction unmatched.